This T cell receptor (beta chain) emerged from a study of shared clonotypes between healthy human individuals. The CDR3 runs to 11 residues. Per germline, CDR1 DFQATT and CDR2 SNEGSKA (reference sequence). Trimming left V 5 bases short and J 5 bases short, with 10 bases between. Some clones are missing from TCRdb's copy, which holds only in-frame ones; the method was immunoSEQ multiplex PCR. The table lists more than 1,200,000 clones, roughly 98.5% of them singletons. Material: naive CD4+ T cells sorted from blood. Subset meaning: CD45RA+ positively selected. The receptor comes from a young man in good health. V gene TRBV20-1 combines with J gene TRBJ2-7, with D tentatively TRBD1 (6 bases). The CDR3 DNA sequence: TGCAGTGCTTACAGGGATCACGAGCAGTACTTC. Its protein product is CSAYRDHEQYF.